The 9 T cell receptor beta chains below were found in one sample sequenced in a study of a mutant IDH1 vaccine in newly diagnosed glioma. Produced via immunoSEQ multiplex PCR; TCRdb's table is partial and in-frame only. The sample records roughly 50,000 clones, 82% being singletons. Noted time point: week 5, during vaccination. All doses held 300 ug of mutant IDH1 20-mer peptide, with topical imiquimod. These receptors have no identified antigens. Material: PBMCs, obtained from a glioma patient whose treatment included an IDH1 peptide vaccine. The origin of the receptors is a woman aged 18-29 years with glioma. Some clones in this sample may be carry-over from other donors' samples.

The table lists this clone with a few counts. The chain has TRBV10-1 and TRBJ2-3, with D possibly being TRBD2 (6 bases). The length of the CDR3 is 15 residues. The V end was cut by 2 bases, the J end by 2 bases, with 11 bases between. Per germline, CDR1 WNHNN and CDR2 SYGVQD (reference sequence). The chain's CDR3 is CASSEGSGDTDTQYF. CDR3 coding DNA: TGCGCCAGCAGTGAGGGTAGCGGAGACACAGATACGCAGTATTTT.

The chain employs TRBV7-9 and TRBJ1-6; D perhaps matches TRBD1 (6 bases). V was trimmed by 2 bases and J by 7 bases, leaving 18 bases between them. Per germline, CDR1 SEHNR and CDR2 FQNEAQ (reference sequence). The CDR3 extends over 17 amino acids. The CDR3 DNA reads TGTGCCAGCAGCTTACCCGTCTTAACAGGGCCGAATTCACCCCTCCACTTT. It is translated as CASSLPVLTGPNSPLHF.

V gene TRBV21-1 combines with J gene TRBJ2-7; the table's TRBD1 call for D was not verified on the DNA. TRBV21-1 is described as a pseudogene. This CDR3 spans 16 amino acids. The CDR3 DNA reads as TGTGCCAGCAGCTCCCCCTTATACAGGGACCGGCGGGAGCAGTACTTC. It is translated as CASSSPLYRDRREQYF.

This clone was seen just once. The rearrangement uses TRBV10-1 and TRBJ1-2; a possible D gene is TRBD1 (5 bases). CDR3 length: 11 residues. Germline V gives CDR1 WNHNN, CDR2 SYGVQD (reference sequence). The ends were cut back, 8 bases at V and 8 bases at J, with 12 bases in the middle. The CDR3: CASPDSNGYTF. CDR3 nucleotide sequence: TGCGCCAGCCCAGACAGCAACGGCTACACCTTC.

The CDR3 DNA reads TGCAGCGTTGAAGCCCCAACCGGCTCCTACGAGCAGTACTTC. Protein: CSVEAPTGSYEQYF. The chain carries TRBV29-1 and TRBJ2-7, with D unclear. CDR1 and CDR2 from the germline V gene are SQVTM and ANQGSEA. This CDR3 has 14 residues. With 1 base removed from V and 0 bases from J, the gap between germline ends came to 10 bases.

The chain recombines TRBV27 with TRBJ2-7; 7 nucleotides match TRBD2. In germline, CDR1 is MNHEY, CDR2 SMNVEV (reference sequence). The CDR3 is 14 amino acids. After removal of 0 bases from V and 6 bases from J, the junction contained 5 bases not matched to a gene. The DNA of the CDR3 is TGTGCCAGCAGTTTATCGAGACTAGCCTCCGAGCAGTACTTC. It translates to CASSLSRLASEQYF.

The rearrangement links TRBV14 to TRBJ1-2; D unresolved. The V end lost 6 bases, the J end lost 7 bases, and 15 bases lay between the germline ends. Per the germline V gene, CDR1 is SGHDN and CDR2 is FVKESK. The CDR3 loop spans 13 amino acids. CDR3 loop: CASRSGRAVGYTF. In nucleotides, the CDR3 is TGTGCCAGCAGGTCCGGACGGGCGGTTGGCTACACCTTC. Combining the CDR3 with reference TRBV14 and TRBJ1-2 gives the whole variable domain EAGVTQFPSHSVIEKGQTVTLRCDPISGHDNLYWYRRVMGKEIKFLLHFVKESKQDESGMPNNRFLAERTGGTYSTLKVQPAELEDSGVYFCASRSGRAVGYTFGSGTRLTVV.

The chain carries TRBV7-9 and TRBJ1-3; TRBD1 might be the D (6 bases). Germline values: CDR1 SEHNR, CDR2 FQNEAQ (reference sequence). V shed 3 bases and J shed 3 bases, with 15 bases lying between them. The length of the CDR3 is 16 residues. Here the CDR3 reads CASSFLGGEDGNTIYF. The CDR3 nucleotides are TGTGCCAGCAGCTTTCTGGGGGGCGAGGATGGAAACACCATATATTTT.

The chain recombines TRBV7-6 with TRBJ2-5, with D hard to call. The V gene's germline CDR1 is SGHVS and CDR2 FNYEAQ. Deletions cut 5 bases from V and 0 bases from J, with 13 bases between. The CDR3 is made up of 15 amino acids. The CDR3 protein is CASSRTELYQETQYF. Written as DNA, the CDR3 is TGTGCCAGCAGCCGAACGGAGTTGTACCAAGAGACCCAGTACTTC.